The source of this T cell receptor beta chain is a study of T cells in Graves' hyperthyroidism and ophthalmopathy (dated by TCRdb to about 2019). Study-level background: Peripheral blood was sampled at the time of initial diagnosis, prior to any treatment. To identify distinguishing TCR V-J signatures, a discovery cohort of around 100 patients was used, comprising 43 with Graves' ophthalmopathy and roughly 60 with stable Graves' hyperthyroidism. Whether ophthalmopathy could be predicted prospectively was tested in an independent validation cohort made up of 18 to 20 hyperthyroidism patients plus 17 patients who later progressed to ophthalmopathy. The roughly 100 discovery patients were randomly split 7:3 into training and test sets. In addition, the study compared T-cell repertoires in thyroid tissue and in blood from roughly 6 Graves' hyperthyroidism patients. After blood sampling, hyperthyroidism patients were treated with methimazole at a starting dose of 30 mg daily, and ophthalmopathy patients were treated with high-dose intravenous methylprednisolone. The paper describes TCR Vbeta CDR3 sequencing of 140 or so peripheral blood samples, made up of 43 ophthalmopathy patients, approximately 73 hyperthyroidism patients and 17 progressor patients. What the research found in general, with its limitations: In cross-validation, a model built on a 13 V-J signature told ophthalmopathy apart from stable hyperthyroidism with over 85% sensitivity and roughly 83% specificity, and in testing the same model reached 80%/75%. No statistical method was used to set the sample size in advance, and investigators knew the group allocation. In validation, the model predicted progression to ophthalmopathy a median of 6.5 months before onset, with approximately 71% sensitivity and about 75% specificity. Most expanded thyroid clonotypes (frequency above 0.001) were also detected in blood, suggesting blood repertoires may reflect thyroid immune responses.

The TCR beta CDR3 regions were amplified from RNA transcripts. The TCR CDR3 was subjected to a first round of RT-PCR using the HTBI primer set and the Qiagen OneStep RT-PCR kit. Libraries were constructed in a second round of multiplex PCR, after which size selection and purification were carried out. The libraries were sequenced on an Illumina HiSeq2000 using paired-end 100 bp reads. Under the source paper's analysis protocol: Raw data were processed with SOAPnuke, discarding reads with adapters, uncalled bases, mean Phred below 15, or no exact constant-primer or identifier match. High-quality paired reads were merged using COPE v1.2.5, and each unique nucleotide sequence was defined as a clonotype. MiTCR v1.1 was used to align clonotypes to the IMGT TRBV, TRBD and TRBJ reference segments. Only V-J combinations with frequency above 0.0001, covering 99% to 99.2% of repertoires, were analysed. A TCS score was defined as the ratio of F50 (clonal expansion) to E x V (chaos), with BLOSUM62-based TCRdist applied between CDR3 peptides within each V-J. Welch's t-statistics and random forest reduced around 550 V-J features to 13, which were used in a naive Bayes classifier (R e1071). The Morisita-Horn index was used to measure how similar the thyroid and blood repertoires were. Clones were called with MiXCR by TCRdb after fastp trimmed the public reads at Q25, and only in-frame beta chains were retained. Rows merge per CDR3 protein into single entries with the most common DNA and genes. TCRdb, not the authors, supplied the V and J calls. The sample has hundreds of thousands of distinct CDR3 sequences on record, around 39% of them singletons. The ten top clones hold around 10% of the sample.

Between the V and J ends, shortened by 3 bases and 5 bases respectively, the junction contains 7 bases. The cysteine opens and the phenylalanine closes a CDR3 of 12 amino acids. The entry retains the CDR3 DNA only, 36 bases that are in frame from base 1. The germline V gene specifies MGHDK as CDR1 and SYGVNS as CDR2. This clonotype was picked up many times. Its cognate antigen has yet to be identified. Per-base quality was not reported, and no clone a single base away is much larger than it. Stable Graves' hyperthyroidism was defined as the absence of progression to ophthalmopathy over 18 months of follow-up. Hyperthyroidism patients were newly diagnosed, had a disease duration of under 2 months, and were aged 18 to 65 years. Exclusion was applied to patients with uncontrolled infections, other autoimmune diseases, pregnancy or lactation. Diagnoses relied on clinical symptoms, serum thyroxine and TRAb, thyroid ultrasound and orbital computed tomography. PBMCs were isolated from approximately 10 ml of fresh peripheral blood by Ficoll-Paque density gradient centrifugation. Total RNA was extracted using Trizol reagent, and RNA quality was assessed on an Agilent 2100 Bioanalyzer.

The receptor comes from a man between 18 and 35 years old with Graves' hyperthyroidism. Sequencing used blood. The chain was built from TRBV25-1 and TRBJ1-1; the D gene cannot be resolved reliably. At the DNA level, the sequence is TGTGCCAGCAGTGATCTGGGAACTGAAGCTTTCTTT. It specifies CASSDLGTEAFF.